These T cell receptor beta chains were read from a single sample in a study of blood T cell repertoires in COVID-19. Sequencing was performed with immunoSEQ multiplex PCR; in TCRdb, only in-frame clones are kept and a portion is missing. The sample lists 130,000 to 150,000 clones; roughly 86% were seen once. The sequenced sample was peripheral blood. Receptors were obtained from a woman aged 50 to 65 with acute or convalescent COVID-19. The CDR3 runs from the conserved cysteine through the conserved F or W. Each record gives: D gene, J gene, clone size, V gene, CDR3 protein, CDR3 DNA. A D gene is named only where the DNA matches it firmly. Not all rows give a size; the values are once, few, many and, for expanded clones, a class.

d_gene: .
j_gene: TRBJ1-2
abundance: .
v_gene: TRBV7-3
CDR3aa: CASSLMAGQLYGYTF
CDR3nt: TGTGCCAGCAGCTTAATGGCGGGGCAACTCTATGGCTACACCTTC

d_gene: TRBD2
j_gene: TRBJ2-3
abundance: .
v_gene: TRBV19
CDR3aa: CASSIAGGGSTDTQYF
CDR3nt: TGTGCCAGTAGTATAGCCGGGGGGGGGTCTACAGATACGCAGTATTTT

d_gene: .
j_gene: TRBJ1-1
abundance: few
v_gene: TRBV19
CDR3aa: CASTIPGVSRTEAFF
CDR3nt: TGTGCCAGTACCATCCCAGGTGTCAGCAGGACTGAAGCTTTCTTT

d_gene: .
j_gene: TRBJ2-4
abundance: .
v_gene: TRBV3-1/TRBV3-2
CDR3aa: CASSQDWQNKNIQYF
CDR3nt: TGTGCCAGCAGCCAAGATTGGCAGAACAAAAACATTCAGTACTTC

d_gene: TRBD1
j_gene: TRBJ2-1
abundance: .
v_gene: TRBV28
CDR3aa: CASSRADRGNEQFF
CDR3nt: TGTGCCAGCAGTCGGGCGGACAGGGGAAATGAGCAGTTCTTC

d_gene: TRBD2
j_gene: TRBJ2-7
abundance: .
v_gene: TRBV6-5
CDR3aa: CASSFSDYSGGYEQYF
CDR3nt: TGTGCCAGCAGTTTTTCGGACTATAGCGGGGGCTACGAGCAGTACTTC

d_gene: .
j_gene: TRBJ1-3
abundance: .
v_gene: TRBV7-8
CDR3aa: CASSLARAFAGNTIYF
CDR3nt: TGTGCCAGCAGCTTAGCGAGGGCTTTCGCTGGAAACACCATATATTTT

d_gene: TRBD1
j_gene: TRBJ1-5
abundance: .
v_gene: TRBV11-2
CDR3aa: CASSHLAGTASNQPQHF
CDR3nt: TGTGCCAGCAGCCATCTTGCCGGGACAGCTAGCAATCAGCCCCAGCATTTT

d_gene: .
j_gene: TRBJ2-1
abundance: once
v_gene: TRBV27
CDR3aa: CASTESHSSGPSSYNEQFF
CDR3nt: TGTGCCAGCACCGAGTCCCATTCAAGCGGTCCTAGCTCCTACAATGAGCAGTTCTTC

d_gene: TRBD1
j_gene: TRBJ1-1
abundance: .
v_gene: TRBV6-1
CDR3aa: CASSDQGAADTEAFF
CDR3nt: TGTGCCAGCAGTGACCAGGGGGCCGCGGACACTGAAGCTTTCTTT

d_gene: .
j_gene: TRBJ2-3
abundance: .
v_gene: TRBV10-3
CDR3aa: CAITPGQSSTDTQYF
CDR3nt: TGTGCCATCACCCCAGGACAGTCTAGCACAGATACGCAGTATTTT

d_gene: .
j_gene: TRBJ1-5
abundance: .
v_gene: TRBV18
CDR3aa: CASSPLQGNQPQHF
CDR3nt: TGTGCCAGCTCACCTCTACAGGGCAATCAGCCCCAGCATTTT

d_gene: .
j_gene: TRBJ2-3
abundance: .
v_gene: TRBV5-1
CDR3aa: CASSGSGGLHTDTQYF
CDR3nt: TGCGCCAGCAGCGGGAGCGGAGGACTACACACAGATACGCAGTATTTT

d_gene: .
j_gene: TRBJ1-5
abundance: .
v_gene: TRBV19
CDR3aa: CASSILGGNQPQHF
CDR3nt: TGTGCCAGTAGTATATTAGGGGGCAATCAGCCCCAGCATTTT

d_gene: .
j_gene: TRBJ1-3
abundance: .
v_gene: TRBV5-1
CDR3aa: CASSPETGNTIYF
CDR3nt: TGCGCCAGCAGCCCCGAGACTGGAAACACCATATATTTT

d_gene: .
j_gene: TRBJ1-1
abundance: .
v_gene: TRBV4-2
CDR3aa: CASSQDLRQQAFF
CDR3nt: TGTGCCAGCAGCCAAGATCTGCGACAGCAAGCTTTCTTT